What follows is one T cell receptor (beta chain) and its context. Here immunoSEQ multiplex PCR was the method, and the copy in TCRdb shows in-frame clones only, minus some. The table lists around 100,000 clones, approximately 91% of them singletons, with 2.1% in the top ten. Germline CDR1 MGHRA, CDR2 YSYEKL. Trimming took 0 bases from V and 7 from J; bases not matched to a gene: 8. This CDR3 is 16 amino acids long. This sample is part of a study of blood T cell repertoires in COVID-19. The clonotype originates from a man aged 50 to 59 with active COVID-19. The source material was peripheral blood. The rearrangement links TRBV4-1 to TRBJ1-5; TRBD1 matches 8 bases. CDR3 coding DNA: TGCGCCAGCAGCCAAGATGGGACAGGTGCCAGACAGCCCCAGCATTTT. Protein sequence: CASSQDGTGARQPQHF.